Presented here are 26 T cell receptor beta chains from one specimen sequenced in a study of cytomegalovirus exposure and HLA in healthy donors. PCR amplification relied on 60 Vbeta primers (plus 13 Jbeta primers). Data came from immunoSEQ multiplex PCR; TCRdb stores just in-frame clones and leaves some out. The table shows more than 85,000 clones, with over 70% occurring only once. Sequenced material: PBMCs. All receptors derive from a male donor in good health and CMV-seronegative.

The chain carries TRBV9 and TRBJ2-7, with a weak D call TRBD2 (5 bases). The CDR3 covers 15 residues. V shed 0 bases and J shed 1 base, with 11 bases lying between them. Per the germline V gene, CDR1 is SGDLS and CDR2 is YYNGEE. The DNA of the CDR3 is TGTGCCAGCAGCGTAGTACCCGACTATTCCTACGAGCAGTACTTC. This sequence encodes CASSVVPDYSYEQYF.

The gene calls are TRBV2 and TRBJ1-1; tentative D call: TRBD1 (5 bases). Germline CDR1 is SNHLY and CDR2 is FYNNEI. This CDR3 spans 13 amino acids. Trimming took 6 bases from V and 5 from J, leaving 13 bases between them. CDR3 DNA: TGTGCCAGCAGATCGGGGGGTATTACTGAAGCTTTCTTT. Protein sequence: CASRSGGITEAFF.

This rearrangement joins TRBV5-4 to TRBJ2-5, with 10 positions matching TRBD1. J gave up 6 bases and V 4 bases, and 9 bases lay outside the gene matches. The V gene's germline CDR1 is SGHNT and CDR2 YYREEE (reference sequence). The CDR3 length is 15 residues. CDR3 bases: TGTGCCAGCAGCACCCCGGGACAGGGGATTCAGACCCAGTACTTC. Protein product: CASSTPGQGIQTQYF.

The CDR3 DNA follows: TGTGCCAGCAGCACCGGGACTTACAAAAACATTCAGTACTTC. The encoded protein is CASSTGTYKNIQYF. V usage is TRBV9 and J usage is TRBJ2-4, with D possibly being TRBD2 (6 bases). Looked up from germline, CDR1 is SGDLS and CDR2 is YYNGEE. This CDR3 region has 14 residues. V was trimmed by 4 bases and J by 3 bases, leaving 11 bases between them.

The V gene is TRBV6-1, the J gene TRBJ1-5; D gene ambiguous. Trimming cost V 3 bases and J 0 bases, with 6 bases left between them. CDR3 size: 14 residues. Germline assignment: CDR1 MNHNS and CDR2 SASEGT. The chain's CDR3 is CASSENFSNQPQHF. The CDR3 nucleotides are TGTGCCAGCAGTGAGAACTTTAGCAATCAGCCCCAGCATTTT.

V gene TRBV5-5 combines with J gene TRBJ2-3; the D is unclear. CDR1 SGHKS and CDR2 YYEKEE come from the germline V gene (reference sequence). This CDR3 contains 13 residues. Trimming pared 0 bases from V and 4 bases from J, leaving 6 bases between. Here the CDR3 DNA reads TGTGCCAGCAGCTTGGTTGCAGCAGATACGCAGTATTTT. Translating gives CASSLVAADTQYF.

The chain employs TRBV15 and TRBJ1-4; TRBD1 is a possible D gene (6 bases). V dropped 6 bases and J dropped 7 bases, with 15 bases sitting between them. Per the germline V gene, CDR1 is LNHNV and CDR2 is YYDKDF (reference sequence). The CDR3 extends over 14 amino acids. CDR3 residues: CATSLQGVGEKLFF. In DNA form, the CDR3 reads TGTGCCACCAGTCTACAGGGAGTGGGTGAAAAACTGTTTTTT.

This rearrangement joins TRBV7-9 to TRBJ2-5; a possible D gene is TRBD2 (6 bases). The DNA end is a closer match to TRBJ2-7, so the J assignment may be wrong. The CDR3 runs to 15 residues. Germline loops: CDR1 SEHNR, CDR2 FQNEAQ (reference sequence). Here the CDR3 reads CASSFPFGGTYEQYF. In DNA form, the CDR3 reads TGTGCCAGCAGCTTCCCATTTGGGGGGACCTACGAGCAGTACTTC.

The chain joins TRBV6-5 to TRBJ2-7; 7 bases fit TRBD1. V lost 5 bases, J lost 4 bases, and 5 bases stayed unmatched. Germline V gene sequence: CDR1 MNHEY, CDR2 SVGAGI. This CDR3 is built from 13 residues. For the CDR3, the DNA is TGTGCCAGCAGTATGGGGACAGCATACGAGCAGTACTTC. It specifies CASSMGTAYEQYF.

The chain links TRBV27 to TRBJ2-6, with D perhaps TRBD2 (7 bases). The germline gives CDR1 MNHEY, CDR2 SMNVEV (reference sequence). This CDR3 contains 15 residues. The V end lost 4 bases, the J end lost 16 bases, and 23 bases lay between the germline ends. CDR3 in amino acids: CASSSSWGGGLALTF. CDR3 coding DNA: TGTGCCAGCAGTTCCTCCTGGGGGGGCGGGCTTGCTCTGACTTTC.

The chain is built from TRBV5-1 and TRBJ1-2; D gene uncertain. Looked up from germline, CDR1 is SGHRS and CDR2 is YFSETQ. Trimming removed 0 bases from V and 4 bases from J, with 10 bases in between. This CDR3 contains 14 residues. CDR3 bases: TGCGCCAGCAGCTTGGACAGACTAATCTATGGCTACACCTTC. Amino acid sequence: CASSLDRLIYGYTF. The full variable domain, in which reference TRBV5-1 and TRBJ1-2 provide the parts outside the CDR3, is KAGVTQTPRYLIKTRGQQVTLSCSPISGHRSVSWYQQTPGQGLQFLFEYFSETQRNKGNFPGRFSGRQFSNSRSEMNVSTLELGDSALYLCASSLDRLIYGYTFGSGTRLTVV.

The chain joins TRBV7-2 to TRBJ1-1; 7 bases map to TRBD1. Germline-derived CDR1 and CDR2 are SGHTA and FQGNSA. With V trimmed by 7 bases and J by 4 bases, 6 bases remained unmatched. This CDR3 has 13 residues. The CDR3 DNA sequence: TGTGCCAGCAACCCGGACAGGATCACTGAAGCTTTCTTT. It specifies CASNPDRITEAFF.

The gene calls are TRBV30 and TRBJ2-7, with 7 bases lining up with TRBD1. Germline V gene lookup returns CDR1 GTSNPN and CDR2 SVGIG (reference sequence). This CDR3 region has 15 residues. V dropped 3 bases and J dropped 1; count of bases not matched to a gene: 9. The CDR3 DNA reads TGTGCCTGGAGGGACCAGGGGGTTGCTTCCTACGAGCAGTACTTC. This translates into CAWRDQGVASYEQYF. Together with reference TRBV30 and TRBJ2-7, the CDR3 gives the full variable domain: SQTIHQWPATLVQPVGSPLSLECTVEGTSNPNLYWYRQAAGRGLQLLFYSVGIGQISSEVPQNLSASRPQDRQFILSSKKLLLSDSGFYLCAWRDQGVASYEQYFGPGTRLTVT.

This clone has just a few counts. In DNA form, the CDR3 reads TGTGCTAGTGGTTGGCCGGGACAGGCACACAATGAGCAGTTCTTC. Translating gives CASGWPGQAHNEQFF. This chain links TRBV12-5 with TRBJ2-1; 8 bases are shared with TRBD1. This CDR3 contains 15 residues. V dropped 4 bases and J dropped 5; count of bases not matched to a gene: 7. The germline V gene has CDR1 LGHNT and CDR2 FRNRAP.

Remarks on this clone: The sample has other DNA sequences that encode this CDR3 too. The rearrangement uses TRBV5-1 and TRBJ2-1, with 10 bases lining up with TRBD2. In germline, CDR1 is SGHRS, CDR2 YFSETQ. This CDR3 has 14 residues. V shed 4 bases and J 4 bases; nucleotides not matched to a gene: 2. The CDR3, as DNA: TGCGCCAGCAGCGCTAGCGGGGGTTACAATGAGCAGTTCTTC. It translates to CASSASGGYNEQFF.

This sequence joins TRBV6-1 and TRBJ2-2, with 12 nucleotides matching TRBD2. The CDR3 is made up of 17 amino acids. Germline V CDR1 and CDR2: MNHNS, SASEGT. V lost 4 bases and J lost 5; bases outside the gene matches: 8. CDR3: CASSALTSGSLTGELFF. The CDR3 region has the DNA TGTGCCAGCAGTGCCCTGACTAGCGGGAGTCTTACCGGGGAGCTGTTTTTT.

This rearrangement joins TRBV10-3 to TRBJ2-1; the match to TRBD2 covers 11 bases. The V segment lost 5 bases and the J segment 8 bases; nucleotides outside the gene matches: 11. CDR3 length: 16 residues. Germline CDR1 is ENHRY and CDR2 is SYGVKD. The CDR3 DNA follows: TGTGCCATCAGTAGATCGACTAGCGGGACTGGCCATGAGCAGTTCTTC. It specifies CAISRSTSGTGHEQFF.

The genes are TRBV28 and TRBJ2-6, with D possibly matching TRBD2 (6 bases). V lost 8 bases, J lost 0 bases, and 20 bases lay in between. This CDR3 contains 18 residues. Germline lookup yields CDR1 MDHEN and CDR2 SYDVKM. The CDR3 coding sequence is TGTGCCAGCCGGGACCAATTCGCGGGGACCTCTGGGGCCAACGTCCTGACTTTC. This translates into CASRDQFAGTSGANVLTF. The full variable domain, its missing parts supplied by reference TRBV28 and TRBJ2-6, is DVKVTQSSRYLVKRTGEKVFLECVQDMDHENMFWYRQDPGLGLRLIYFSYDVKMKEKGDIPEGYSVSREKKERFSLILESASTNQTSMYLCASRDQFAGTSGANVLTFGAGSRLTVL.

V gene TRBV2 combines with J gene TRBJ2-1; 8 positions agree with TRBD2. J gave up 9 bases and V 5 bases, and 9 bases lay outside the gene matches. Germline assignment: CDR1 SNHLY and CDR2 FYNNEI. CDR3 length equals 14 residues. CDR3 amino acids: CASSLGTRLTEQFF. CDR3 DNA sequence: TGTGCCAGCAGTCTCGGGACTAGGTTGACTGAGCAGTTCTTC.

The chain combines TRBV7-3 with TRBJ2-1; D is undetermined. Germline CDR1 and CDR2: SGHTA and FQGTGA. Trimming took 4 bases from V and 11 from J, leaving 9 bases between them. The CDR3 totals 11 residues. CDR3 nucleotide sequence: TGTGCCAGCAGCTCCTCTTCTAAGCAGTTCTTC. It codes for CASSSSSKQFF.

The chain recombines TRBV14 with TRBJ2-7; 8 bases align to TRBD1. This CDR3 has 14 amino acids. Germline V lookup: CDR1 SGHDN, CDR2 FVKESK. J was trimmed by 7 bases and V by 4 bases; bases with no gene match: 9. The CDR3 DNA sequence: TGTGCCAGCAGCCTTGACAGGGGTCTGGCGGAGCAGTACTTC. This encodes CASSLDRGLAEQYF.

This clone was detected only once. The rearrangement uses TRBV10-1 and TRBJ2-1; TRBD1 aligns across 9 bases. The CDR3 totals 14 residues. CDR1 and CDR2 (germline): WNHNN, SYGVQD (reference sequence). J was trimmed by 9 bases and V by 10 bases; bases with no gene match: 13. CDR3 coding DNA: TGCGCCACGGCGGGACAGGGCTGGGAGGGTGAGCAGTTCTTC. This gives the protein CATAGQGWEGEQFF.

The genes are TRBV6-1 and TRBJ1-2, with 7 bases aligning to TRBD1. The CDR3 has 16 residues. V shed 2 bases and J 8 bases; nucleotides not matched to a gene: 14. Germline CDR1 is MNHNS and CDR2 is SASEGT. The CDR3 sequence: CASSELVMGTDNGYTF. DNA of the CDR3: TGTGCCAGCAGTGAACTCGTAATGGGGACAGACAACGGCTACACCTTC.

In this sample, this clone turned up a few times. The chain employs TRBV5-4 and TRBJ2-3, with 11 bases identical to TRBD2. V dropped 0 bases and J dropped 6; count of bases not matched to a gene: 3. Per the germline V gene, CDR1 is SGHNT and CDR2 is YYREEE (reference sequence). The CDR3 has 15 amino acids. DNA for the CDR3: TGTGCCAGCAGCTTGGGGCTAGCGGGAGGTGATACGCAGTATTTT. This translates into CASSLGLAGGDTQYF.

This chain links TRBV27 with TRBJ1-1; D may be TRBD1 (5 bases). The CDR3 consists of 13 residues. Germline CDR1 and CDR2: MNHEY and SMNVEV (reference sequence). V gave up 5 bases and J gave up 3 bases, with 10 bases separating them. CDR3 loop: CASSPLGDTEAFF. CDR3 DNA: TGTGCCAGCAGTCCTCTAGGGGACACTGAAGCTTTCTTT.

The chain couples TRBV19 to TRBJ2-5; no clear D. The CDR3 contains 11 residues. Per the germline V gene, CDR1 is LNHDA and CDR2 is SQIVND (reference sequence). Trimming removed 2 bases from V and 7 bases from J, with 5 bases in between. The CDR3: CASSIFGTQYF. Written as DNA, the CDR3 is TGTGCCAGTAGTATATTCGGGACCCAGTACTTC.